These T cell receptor beta chains were read from a single sample in a study of graft-versus-host responses after intestinal transplantation. What these receptors recognize is not known. The table came from immunoSEQ multiplex PCR; TCRdb's copy has only in-frame clones and leaves some out. The table includes under 150,000 clones, around 94% detected once. Specimen: unstimulated CD4+ T cells sorted from spleen or lymph node cells, collected before intestinal transplant. The origin of the receptors is a human donor who received an intestinal transplant. CDR3s include the opening cysteine and the closing phenylalanine or tryptophan. Fields, in order: V gene, clone size, D gene, J gene, CDR3 DNA, CDR3 protein. D genes are given only for firm matches. Part of the rows lack a size; the others show once, few, many or a class for expanded clones.

TRBV29-1	.	.	TRBJ2-3	TGCAGCGTTGTCGGGGCACCCGGCAGCACAGATACGCAGTATTTT	CSVVGAPGSTDTQYF
TRBV13	few	.	TRBJ1-1	TGTGCCAGCAGCCGGAACAGGGTGGACACTGAAGCTTTCTTT	CASSRNRVDTEAFF
TRBV11-3	.	.	TRBJ2-1	TGTGCCAGCAGCTTAGATAACTACAATGAGCAGTTCTTC	CASSLDNYNEQFF
TRBV13	.	.	TRBJ2-1	TGTGCCAGCAGCTCCCCCACGGGATTATGGTCCTACAATGAGCAGTTCTTC	CASSSPTGLWSYNEQFF
TRBV2	.	.	TRBJ1-4	TGTGCCAGCAGTTCGCCAGGGACAACTAATGAAAAACTGTTTTTT	CASSSPGTTNEKLFF
TRBV6-5	.	.	TRBJ2-1	TGTGCCGGCAGTTACTCGACAAACGATGCAGACCCGGTGTTCTTC	CAGSYSTNDADPVFF
TRBV2	.	TRBD2	TRBJ2-5	TGTGCCAGCAGTGAGTCGGCTAGCGGGGGGAGGTCCCAGTACTTC	CASSESASGGRSQYF
TRBV11-2	.	.	TRBJ2-5	TGTGCCAGCAGCTTAGTGGTACTGGAGACCCAGTACTTC	CASSLVVLETQYF
TRBV18	.	.	TRBJ2-7	TGTGCCAGCTCACCCTCACGAGGGGCCGCCTCCTACGAGCAGTACTTC	CASSPSRGAASYEQYF
TRBV13	.	.	TRBJ1-5	TGTGCCAGCAGCCTGGGACTATCGGGCAATCAGCCCCAGCATTTT	CASSLGLSGNQPQHF
TRBV9	.	.	TRBJ1-5	TGTGCCAGCAGTGAAAGCCCCCATCAGCCCCAGCATTTT	CASSESPHQPQHF
TRBV7-9	.	.	TRBJ1-2	TGTGCCAGCAGCTTAGGGTGGGAGTCCTATGGCTACACCTTC	CASSLGWESYGYTF
TRBV30	.	TRBD1	TRBJ1-5	TGTGCCTGGAGTGTACAAACAGGGGATCAGCCCCAGCATTTT	CAWSVQTGDQPQHF
TRBV4-1	once	TRBD1	TRBJ2-3	TGCGCCAGCAGCCAAGATCAGGGGGCGGGCACAGATACGCAGTATTTT	CASSQDQGAGTDTQYF
TRBV10-3	few	TRBD1	TRBJ1-5	TGTGCCATCAGCCAGGGGGACAGTCAGCCCCAGCATTTT	CAISQGDSQPQHF
TRBV7-9	.	.	TRBJ1-2	TGTGCCAGCAGCTTAGCATCAGGGAATAGGAACTATGGCTACACCTTC	CASSLASGNRNYGYTF
TRBV6-5	.	.	TRBJ2-5	TGTGCCAGCAGCAACTCAGAGACCCAGTACTTC	CASSNSETQYF
TRBV5-4	.	.	TRBJ1-2	TGTGCCAGCAGCTTGTATTCGGGATCTAACTATGGCTACACCTTC	CASSLYSGSNYGYTF
TRBV4-1	.	TRBD2	TRBJ2-3	TGCGCCAGTGCGACTAGCGGGGCCGCAGATACGCAGTATTTT	CASATSGAADTQYF
TRBV30	.	.	TRBJ2-7	TGTGCCTGGCACACCCCCCCCCACCGCGGCTACGAGCAGTACTTC	CAWHTPPHRGYEQYF
TRBV6-1	.	TRBD1	TRBJ1-6	TGTGCCAGCAGTGAGGAGGGACAGGGCTTTTCACCCCTCCACTTT	CASSEEGQGFSPLHF
TRBV6-4	.	TRBD1	TRBJ2-1	TGTGCCAGCAGTGACGGGGACAGGGGGTACAATGAGCAGTTCTTC	CASSDGDRGYNEQFF
TRBV6-1	.	.	TRBJ1-5	TGTGCCAGCAGCGACTATAGCAATCAGCCCCAGCATTTT	CASSDYSNQPQHF
TRBV5-1	.	.	TRBJ2-5	TGCGCCAGCAGCTTGGGGGATGTTCGAGAGACCCAGTACTTC	CASSLGDVRETQYF
TRBV6-5	.	.	TRBJ2-2	TGTGCCAGCAGGGACACAACCGGGGAGCTGTTTTTT	CASRDTTGELFF
TRBV11-3	.	TRBD1	TRBJ1-1	TGTGCCAGCAGCCAACAGGGGGTGAACACTGAAGCTTTCTTT	CASSQQGVNTEAFF
TRBV2	once	.	TRBJ2-7	TGTGCCAGCAGTGTGTCCAGTTACTCCTACGAGCAGTACTTC	CASSVSSYSYEQYF
TRBV29-1	.	TRBD1	TRBJ2-3	TGCAGCGTTGCTTTTGGACAGGGGGAAACAGATACGCAGTATTTT	CSVAFGQGETDTQYF
TRBV30	.	.	TRBJ1-1	TGTGCCTGGACAGGGTGGGGCCCTAGCACTGAAGCTTTCTTT	CAWTGWGPSTEAFF